The clone carrying this T cell receptor (beta chain) has just a few counts. This sample was included in a study of beta chain features in type 1 diabetes. Study background: Similarity in age, gender and cell yields was seen between patients and healthy donors.

The authors reverse transcribed all of the isolated RNA, so sequencing captured expressed TCRB transcripts. Repertoires were generated with immunoSEQ multiplex PCR, while TCRdb's copy carries only in-frame clones and drops some. The repertoire has some 220,000 clones, about a tenth of them found once; the top ten carry 1% to 1.5%. The sample consisted of central memory CD4+ T cells from blood. This clonotype was obtained from a man in his late teens or twenties in good health.

In nucleotides, the CDR3 is TGCGCCAGCAGTCAATCATCCAACCACCGACTAGAGGGTTACAATGAGCAGTTCTTC. As protein: CASSQSSNHRLEGYNEQFF. The V and J genes are TRBV23-1 and TRBJ2-1, with D tentatively TRBD2 (6 bases). TRBV23-1 is known as an ORF, though its function is uncertain. The length of the CDR3 is 19 residues. Trimming left V 0 bases short and J 4 bases short, with 22 bases between.